This T cell receptor beta chain was captured by sequencing in a study of T cell clonotyping in hematopoietic cell transplantation. On the study more broadly: Recipients' pretransplant samples followed cytoreduction. The study's findings and limits: After transplant, recipient diversity fell while pathologically expanded clonotypes grew through day 180. Few recipient clonotypes overlapped donors; over 95% were de novo at given depth. Broader posttransplant TCR repertoire diversity was predicted by graft donor and pretransplant recipient Inverse Simpson Index values.

Time point: recipient sample about 28 days before transplant, after cytoreduction. Concerning this clone: The antigen remains undetermined.

V lost 5 bases to trimming and J lost 3 bases; unmatched junction nucleotides: 6. Germline assignment: CDR1 SQVTM and CDR2 ANQGSEA. The CDR3 is 13 residues long. Sequencing used immunoSEQ multiplex PCR; TCRdb keeps in-frame clones, though not all of them. This sample yields thousands of clones, of which 88% are seen a single time; about 7.1% belongs to the top ten. The sequence was collected from a man between 60 and 70 years old with acute myeloid leukemia. Some clones in this sample may be carry-over from other donors' samples. The chain combines TRBV29-1 with TRBJ2-7; TRBD1 aligns across 8 bases. This material consisted of peripheral blood mononuclear cells, taken before stem cell transplant. CDR3 protein: CSVRAGGIYEQYF. Here the CDR3 DNA reads TGCAGCGTTCGCGCAGGGGGCATCTACGAGCAGTACTTC.